This T cell receptor beta chain comes out of a study of PD-1 blockade in classical Hodgkin lymphoma (dated by TCRdb to 2020 to 2021). Notes on the research overall: Nivolumab dosing was 3 mg/kg intravenously every 2 weeks, continuing until either disease progression or unacceptable toxicity. The study used TCR beta sequencing and CyTOF to define a peripheral blood immune signature of response to PD-1 blockade in classical Hodgkin lymphoma. General findings and caveats noted by the study authors: The study was limited to a single clinical trial cohort, and causes of repertoire differences, possibly disease activity or prior therapy, remained undefined. A significant rise by C4D1 was seen in CD4+ but not CD8+ TCR diversity (p=0.0027 vs p=0.16), with the rise being most apparent in complete responders (p=0.02). Trial patients achieving complete response had baseline diversity similar to newly diagnosed patients, whereas partial responders and progressors had significantly lower diversity. Baseline TCR diversity was reported as lower in newly diagnosed patients than in healthy donors, and lower still in relapsed/refractory patients. Diversity was lower in patients who began nivolumab less than 1 year after ASCT, so these patients were left out of later analyses to avoid confounding by immune reconstitution.

Remarks on this clone: Its specific antigen is unknown. The record has no base qualities; no much larger clone is one base away.

V ends up 6 bases short and J 6 bases short, with an unmatched junction base count of 8. For CDR1 and CDR2, the germline V gene lists SGHVS and FNYEAQ. From the cysteine through the phenylalanine, the CDR3 covers 13 amino acids. Just CDR3 DNA is preserved here, 39 bases in frame from base 1. The Qiagen DNeasy kit was used to extract genomic DNA from unsorted PBMCs and from the negatively selected CD4+ and CD8+ fractions. TCR beta CDR3 regions were amplified by immunoSEQ multiplex PCR using primers annealing to V and J segments. A synthetic immune receptor repertoire was used to minimize amplification bias, and any residual bias was removed computationally once sequencing was done. Regarding the original processing steps: Repertoire diversity was quantified as the Shannon entropy index using custom Python scripts. Unsorted, CD4+ and CD8+ repertoires were examined separately, except in combined analyses, for which CD4+ and CD8+ sequences were merged in silico. Clonal expansion was defined as a frequency increase of at least 2-fold after treatment compared with C1D1, and clones undetected at baseline were assigned a pseudocount of 0.5. Singleton clones were defined as clones with 0 or 1 copy at C1D1, and non-singleton clones were defined as clones with 2 or more copies. Clones expanded in unsorted samples were assigned a CD4+, CD8+ or unknown annotation through matching of protein sequences in sorted samples from the same patient. Wilcoxon tests on paired samples were used to test diversity changes from C1D1 to C4D1. Here the immuneACCESS table is served through TCRdb, limited to in-frame sequences with V and J called. Missing clones are a known gap in these copies; in checked studies unresolved V genes cover under half, and the rest lacks a known reason. V, J and clone size are those of that table, while D and trimming were read from the DNA. In all, the sample holds about 9,800 clones, and roughly 72% of those were seen once. The leading ten clones occupy about a tenth of the sample.

Read against the paper, the sample's time point label means: cycle 4 day 1 (C4D1), after six to seven weeks of nivolumab. Every trial patient had relapsed following autologous stem cell transplantation, and prior brentuximab vedotin exposure was what differed among cohorts A, B and C. A Miltenyi CD8+ T cell isolation kit was used for magnetic negative selection to purify CD8+ T cells from thawed PBMCs. A total of about 51 patients with relapsed/refractory classical Hodgkin lymphoma made up the trial cohort, and each patient's best overall response was complete response, partial response or progressive disease. Single-agent nivolumab was administered to trial patients in the multi-cohort phase II CheckMate 205 trial. An independent review committee assessed best overall response using the 2007 International Working Group response criteria. Trial PBMCs were collected just before the start of nivolumab (C1D1) and during therapy at cycle 2 day 1 and cycle 4 day 1. Peripheral blood was collected in 8 mL Vacutainer Cell Preparation Tubes, from which PBMCs were isolated by centrifugation and then cryopreserved. Purified CD4+ and CD8+ fractions were prepared only for cases where an additional PBMC sample was available. Magnetically labelled cells were removed on LS columns in a quadroMACS separator, and the flow-through was retained as the purified fraction.

The sequence links TRBV7-6 to TRBJ2-7; a stretch of 7 junction bases matches TRBD1. Here the sequenced sample was CD8+ T cells from blood, taken before the fourth cycle of nivolumab. This receptor was obtained from a human donor with classical Hodgkin lymphoma. The CDR3 amino acid sequence is: CASSSTDRIEQYF. The DNA sequence is TGTGCCAGCAGTTCTACGGACAGGATCGAGCAGTACTTC.